The 20 T cell receptor beta chains listed next were all sequenced from one sample in a study of blood T cells in healthy people across ages. Combining a sample-barcoded 5' primer with a J-beta primer mix, a second PCR ran for roughly 6 to 12 cycles. TCRdb used MiXCR to reprocess the 5' RACE reads, holding one entry per CDR3 protein. The sample shows hundreds of thousands of distinct CDR3 sequences, approximately 40% of them seen only once. What was sequenced was blood. These receptor sequences come from a man older than 75 in good health.

The CDR3 loop reads CASSQGEREGTQYF. In DNA, the CDR3 is TGCGCCAGCAGCCAAGGGGAGAGGGAGGGGACCCAGTACTTC. The chain carries TRBV4-1 and TRBJ2-5; 7 nucleotides agree with TRBD2. This CDR3 is 14 amino acids long. V dropped 1 base and J dropped 7; count of bases not matched to a gene: 6. The germline CDR1 and CDR2 sequences are MGHRA and YSYEKL.

This clonotype was observed a few times. The rearrangement links TRBV29-1 to TRBJ1-2; no clear D. Germline loops: CDR1 SQVTM, CDR2 ANQGSEA. The CDR3 is made up of 12 amino acids. The ends were cut back, 3 bases at V and 4 bases at J, with 9 bases in the middle. CDR3 in DNA: TGCAGCGTTGATGCCCTACTCTATGGCTACACCTTC. Protein sequence: CSVDALLYGYTF.

The CDR3 protein is CASSLRTGTGVSPLHF. The CDR3 coding sequence is TGTGCCAGCAGCTTGAGAACCGGGACAGGGGTTTCACCCCTCCACTTT. The chain couples TRBV7-2 to TRBJ1-6; 10 positions agree with TRBD1. The CDR3 extends over 16 amino acids. Trimming took 3 bases from V and 9 from J; bases not matched to a gene: 8. CDR1 is SGHTA and CDR2 is FQGNSA in the germline V gene.

There are many counts of this clonotype. The V call is TRBV7-2, the J call TRBJ2-1, with a tentative D call TRBD2 (5 bases). V lost 2 bases and J lost 1, with 6 bases in between. The CDR3 spans 14 residues. Germline loops: CDR1 SGHTA, CDR2 FQGNSA. CDR3 sequence reads: CASSLRGSYNEQFF. The CDR3 coding sequence is TGTGCCAGCAGCTTACGGGGTTCCTACAATGAGCAGTTCTTC.

This rearrangement joins TRBV30 to TRBJ1-1; TRBD1 might be the D (6 bases). Per the germline V gene, CDR1 is GTSNPN and CDR2 is SVGIG (reference sequence). V was trimmed by 8 bases and J by 4 bases, leaving 14 bases between them. CDR3 length equals 12 residues. The CDR3 bases are TGTGCCGGGGTGGGGGGCGGCACTGAAGCTTTCTTT. It encodes CAGVGGGTEAFF.

This clonotype showed up just a few times. The J gene is TRBJ1-2, the V gene TRBV4-2; D perhaps matches TRBD1 (6 bases). V dropped 7 bases and J dropped 4 bases, with 16 bases sitting between them. There are 14 residues in the CDR3. CDR1 is LGHNA, CDR2 YNFKEQ, per germline. CDR3 region: CASNPDSYPYGYTF. The CDR3 region has the DNA TGTGCCAGCAACCCGGACAGCTACCCCTATGGCTACACCTTC.

The CDR3 sequence is CASKDRNWYEQYF. CDR3 nucleotide sequence: TGTGCCAGCAAGGACAGGAATTGGTACGAGCAGTACTTC. The genes are TRBV6-2 or TRBV6-3 and TRBJ2-7; TRBD1 matches at 7 bases. This CDR3 region has 13 residues. Trimming at V came to 7 bases and at J to 4 bases, leaving 7 bases not matched to a gene. Germline CDR1 reads MNHEY; CDR2 reads SVGEGT.

As concerns this clonotype: A much larger clone differs from this one at a single base, so this may be a read error. The V and J genes are TRBV10-1 and TRBJ2-1, with a tentative D call TRBD2 (5 bases). V dropped 5 bases and J dropped 2 bases, with 10 bases sitting between them. This CDR3 is built from 14 residues. The germline gives CDR1 WNHNN, CDR2 SYGVQD (reference sequence). CDR3 sequence (DNA): TGCGCCAGCAGTAACCCTAGCCCCTACAATGAGCAGTTCTTC. Protein: CASSNPSPYNEQFF.

This clonotype was counted only a few times. The chain has TRBV20-1 and TRBJ2-7; a possible D gene is TRBD2 (5 bases). The DNA end is more similar to TRBJ2-5, so the J call may be wrong. The CDR3 loop spans 14 amino acids. The V gene's germline CDR1 is DFQATT and CDR2 SNEGSKA (reference sequence). CDR3 residues: CSARDQTGIETQYF. The CDR3 DNA reads as TGCAGTGCTAGAGATCAGACGGGAATTGAGACCCAGTACTTC.

This clonotype was counted between two and nine times. The chain employs TRBV3-1 and TRBJ2-6, with D possibly matching TRBD1 (6 bases). The length of the CDR3 is 19 residues. The V gene lost 3 bases and the J gene lost 1 base, with 19 bases spanning the gap. The germline V gene has CDR1 LGHDT and CDR2 YNNKEL (reference sequence). CDR3 region: CASSQELTGLISGANVLTF. CDR3 DNA: TGTGCCAGCAGCCAGGAACTGACAGGACTCATTTCTGGGGCCAACGTCCTGACTTTC.

This rearrangement joins TRBV7-2 to TRBJ2-5; D is undetermined. The CDR3 is 11 amino acids. Trimming removed 6 bases at V and 13 bases at J, with 15 bases between. The germline V gene encodes CDR1 SGHTA and CDR2 FQGNSA. Written as DNA, the CDR3 is TGTGCCAGCAGTTTCAATACGGGTCGGTACTTC. Its protein is CASSFNTGRYF. Using reference TRBV7-2 and TRBJ2-5 for the parts outside the CDR3, the full variable domain is GAGVSQSPSNKVTEKGKDVELRCDPISGHTALYWYRQSLGQGLEFLIYFQGNSAPDKSGLPSDRFSAERTGGSVSTLTIQRTQQEDSAVYLCASSFNTGRYFGPGTRLLVL.

The chain carries TRBV6-5 and TRBJ2-1; D is ambiguous. Germline V gene data show CDR1 as MNHEY and CDR2 as SVGAGI. The V and J ends lost 2 bases and 7 bases respectively, with 15 bases between them. The CDR3 runs 15 residues. CDR3: CASSYRAGLGNEQFF. The CDR3 nucleotides read TGTGCCAGCAGTTACCGCGCAGGTCTGGGGAATGAGCAGTTCTTC.

The chain couples TRBV7-8 to TRBJ2-2; D unresolved. V lost 1 base to trimming and J lost 3 bases, with 6 bases between them. Germline V lookup: CDR1 SGHVS, CDR2 FQNEAQ. The CDR3 consists of 14 residues. The CDR3 nucleotides are TGTGCCAGCAGCTTAGATGGGTACACCGGGGAGCTGTTTTTT. Its protein is CASSLDGYTGELFF.

This clonotype was detected only once. The rearrangement links TRBV18 to TRBJ2-5; 9 nucleotides agree with TRBD2. The CDR3 loop spans 15 amino acids. The junction had 2 bases not matched to a gene; V was cut back by 2 bases and J by 1 base. Germline CDR1 KGHSH, CDR2 LQKENI. The CDR3 sequence is CASSPSSGAQETQYF. The CDR3 region has the DNA TGTGCCAGCTCACCATCTAGCGGGGCCCAAGAGACCCAGTACTTC.

In its sample, this clonotype was seen a few times. This chain connects TRBV12-3 or TRBV12-4 to TRBJ2-3; TRBD2 might be the D (6 bases). V was pared by 5 bases and J by 2 bases, with 14 bases between. CDR3 length: 15 residues. This CDR3 is CASSPRGTPTDTQYF. CDR3 nucleotides: TGTGCCAGCAGTCCGCGCGGGACTCCCACAGATACGCAGTATTTT.

The chain carries TRBV20-1 and TRBJ2-3; 9 nucleotides align to TRBD2. The trim removed 4 bases at V and 5 bases at J, leaving 4 bases unmatched. Germline V gene lookup returns CDR1 DFQATT and CDR2 SNEGSKA (reference sequence). CDR3 length: 13 residues. This CDR3 is CSANSGSVDTQYF. Here the CDR3 DNA reads TGCAGTGCTAATAGCGGGAGTGTAGATACGCAGTATTTT.

This clonotype was counted many times. The chain carries TRBV4-1 and TRBJ2-1; 10 positions match TRBD2. The germline V gene encodes CDR1 MGHRA and CDR2 YSYEKL. Trimming took 5 bases from V and 4 from J; bases not matched to a gene: 11. This CDR3 region has 17 residues. DNA for the CDR3: TGCGCCAGCAGCTTCACTAGCGGGGATTATCAATACAATGAGCAGTTCTTC. It yields the protein CASSFTSGDYQYNEQFF.

The chain links TRBV4-1 to TRBJ2-5; 7 bases line up with TRBD2. Germline assignment: CDR1 MGHRA and CDR2 YSYEKL. The J segment lost 11 bases and the V segment lost 2 bases, leaving 11 bases of the junction unmatched. This CDR3 contains 14 residues. Here the CDR3 reads CASSQSSGYGEQYF. The DNA of the CDR3 is TGCGCCAGCAGCCAATCTAGCGGCTACGGTGAGCAGTACTTC.

The chain links TRBV7-2 to TRBJ1-6; the D is unclear. Trimming shortened V by 3 bases and J by 7 bases, and 10 bases separated the two germline ends. The germline V gene encodes CDR1 SGHTA and CDR2 FQGNSA. The CDR3 extends over 14 amino acids. CDR3 region: CASSLNIGNSPLHF. The CDR3 DNA reads TGTGCCAGCAGCTTGAATATAGGGAATTCACCCCTCCACTTT.

This chain links TRBV4-1 with TRBJ1-2; a weak D match, TRBD1 (5 bases). The germline V gene encodes CDR1 MGHRA and CDR2 YSYEKL. The CDR3 covers 17 residues. Trimming took off 0 bases at V and 7 bases at J, with 21 bases between the two ends. CDR3 region: CASSQEDPDSAVFGYTF. DNA for the CDR3: TGCGCCAGCAGCCAAGAAGACCCCGACAGTGCCGTTTTTGGCTACACCTTC.